A selection of T cell receptor beta chains follows, all from one sample in a study of graft-versus-host responses after intestinal transplantation. Libraries were prepared by immunoSEQ multiplex PCR; TCRdb keeps only in-frame clonotypes and omits some of them. The sample has about 90,000 clones, 75% to 95% seen once. No antigen has been identified for these receptors. This material consisted of unstimulated CD4+ T cells sorted from spleen or lymph node cells, taken before transplant. The receptors were sampled from a human donor who was the organ donor for an intestinal transplant. Each CDR3 is given with its conserved first and last residue. Fields, in order: V gene, J gene, CDR3 protein.

>TRBV19|TRBJ1-6
CASSMWDIWSPLHF
>TRBV28|TRBJ2-7
CATYRGEYEQYF
>TRBV7-3|TRBJ2-7
CASSRGTGYEQYF
>TRBV7-6|TRBJ2-5
CASSLARGPGETQYF
>TRBV7-6|TRBJ2-2
CASRSGHGELFF
>TRBV19|TRBJ2-7
CASSRQGQAAVSYEQYF
>TRBV14|TRBJ2-7
CASSQDGRTSSYEQYF
>TRBV4-2|TRBJ2-5
CASSQDEGGREETQYF
>TRBV12-2|TRBJ1-3
CASRFTRPDRAPLCTIYF
>TRBV6-6|TRBJ2-2
CASSYKGVPGELFF
>TRBV28|TRBJ2-1
CAGTSGNEQFF
>TRBV28|TRBJ2-1
CASSRTSGSWDEQFF
>TRBV18|TRBJ2-1
CASSPGLAYNEQFF
>TRBV7-9|TRBJ2-3
CASSGLAGVGVDTQYF
>TRBV27|TRBJ1-2
CASSLFAGGYSGYTF
>TRBV6-6|TRBJ1-1
CASSYETGNTEAFF
>TRBV29-1|TRBJ2-3
CSVPGQGLTDTQYF
>TRBV13|TRBJ1-3
CASSTRTGGHSGNTIYF
>TRBV14|TRBJ1-5
CASRFWAHWASYGNQPQHF
>TRBV7-8|TRBJ1-3
CASSLGVDILSSGNTIYF
>TRBV29-1|TRBJ1-2
CSVEDRDRYYGYTF
>TRBV4-2|TRBJ2-3
CASSQGGWSTQYF
>TRBV15|TRBJ2-3
CATSREASGGVDTQYF
>TRBV29-1|TRBJ2-5
CSVSGTSGFQETQYF
>TRBV6-1|TRBJ2-3
CASSVPAGAGTDTQYF
>TRBV5-1|TRBJ2-5
CASSFAGAEETQYF
>TRBV7-9|TRBJ1-2
CASSLNQGHYGYTF
>TRBV7-9|TRBJ1-4
CASSYNNEKLFF
>TRBV30|TRBJ2-7
CAWSDPGNEQYF
>TRBV7-9|TRBJ1-1
CASSLGTGNTEAFF
>TRBV7-8|TRBJ1-1
CASSPDSAGEAFF
>TRBV29-1|TRBJ2-1
CSAKSTNEQFF
>TRBV10-1|TRBJ2-3
CASSDSISSGGTQYF
>TRBV9|TRBJ2-5
CASSVGGVEETQYF
>TRBV23-1|TRBJ1-1
CASSQSGAPMNTEAFF
>TRBV4-1|TRBJ1-3
CASSRGGQDGNTIYF
>TRBV13|TRBJ2-7
CASSQLGGRLPYEQYF
>TRBV14|TRBJ2-5
CASSQATIETQYF
>TRBV4-2|NA
CASSRKGGGQGEHGIYEQYF
>TRBV7-9|TRBJ1-1
CASSRRQGDTEAFF
>TRBV11-3|TRBJ1-1
CASSPRTLNTEAFF
>TRBV6-6|TRBJ1-5
CASSGDRASNQPQHF
>TRBV4-1|TRBJ1-2
CASSLTLTGEGSYGYTF
>TRBV19|TRBJ1-6
CASTTSGVLRSPLHF
>TRBV18|TRBJ1-6
CASSPFTGVNSPLHF
>TRBV10-2|TRBJ1-6
CASTGTANSPLHF
>TRBV5-4|TRBJ2-3
CASIQQGWSTDTQYF
>TRBV27|TRBJ2-5
CASSFSVAPTQETQYF
>TRBV6-1|TRBJ1-1
CASSAIQGSVTEAFF
>TRBV7-3|TRBJ2-3
CASSLLAGGQADTQYF
>TRBV18|NA
CASSPRQTYEQYF
>TRBV27|TRBJ2-1
CASSFQGMPVSSYNEQFF
>TRBV2|TRBJ2-7
CASNRGPPYEQYF
>TRBV5-1|TRBJ1-4
CASSLGGKTNEKLFF